Presented here are 18 T cell receptor beta chains from one specimen sequenced in a study of cytomegalovirus exposure and HLA in healthy donors. Primers for the PCR totalled 60 Vbeta and 13 Jbeta. Sequencing was performed with immunoSEQ multiplex PCR; in TCRdb, only in-frame clones are kept and a portion is missing. The sample contains about 140,000 clones, 60% to 80% of which appear only once. The sample taken for sequencing was PBMCs. These receptors originate from a man younger than 35 in good health and CMV-seropositive.

The V and J genes are TRBV13 and TRBJ1-1; 8 nucleotides line up with TRBD1. The trim removed 5 bases at V and 1 base at J, leaving 15 bases unmatched. This CDR3 contains 18 residues. Germline values: CDR1 PRHDT, CDR2 FYEKMQ (reference sequence). CDR3 nucleotide sequence: TGTGCCAGCAGCCAACCCGGACAGGGAGGCTATCAGAACACTGAAGCTTTCTTT. Its translation is CASSQPGQGGYQNTEAFF.

The rearrangement uses TRBV2 and TRBJ2-3; D not certain. This CDR3 contains 15 residues. Germline lookup yields CDR1 SNHLY and CDR2 FYNNEI. Between the trimmed V and J ends, which lost 0 bases and 2 bases, there was a span of 9 bases. The CDR3 spells CASSEAPFLTDTQYF. CDR3 in DNA: TGTGCCAGCAGTGAAGCCCCTTTCCTCACAGATACGCAGTATTTT.

The table lists this clone with a few counts. The J gene is TRBJ1-5, the V gene TRBV5-1; D not certain. Trimming shortened V by 7 bases and J by 4 bases, and 12 bases separated the two germline ends. The length of the CDR3 is 13 residues. From germline, CDR1 is SGHRS and CDR2 YFSETQ. DNA of the CDR3: TGCGCCAGCGGAGACGGTATGAATCAGCCCCAGCATTTT. Residues: CASGDGMNQPQHF.

This chain uses TRBV27 with TRBJ2-5; 14 bases are shared with TRBD2. The CDR3 length is 16 residues. V lost 5 bases to trimming and J lost 3 bases; unmatched junction nucleotides: 5. Germline V CDR1 and CDR2: MNHEY, SMNVEV (reference sequence). The CDR3: CASSPPGLAGEETQYF. In nucleotides, the CDR3 is TGTGCCAGCAGTCCACCGGGACTAGCGGGAGAAGAGACCCAGTACTTC.

This rearrangement joins TRBV27 to TRBJ1-1; possibly TRBD1 for D (6 bases). Between the trimmed V and J ends, which lost 5 bases and 8 bases, there was a span of 12 bases. Germline values: CDR1 MNHEY, CDR2 SMNVEV (reference sequence). The CDR3 runs 12 residues. Here the CDR3 reads CASSPGTREAFF. CDR3 nucleotides: TGTGCCAGCAGTCCCGGGACAAGGGAAGCTTTCTTT.

The chain links TRBV28 to TRBJ2-1; TRBD2 might be the D (5 bases). Germline assignment: CDR1 MDHEN and CDR2 SYDVKM. V lost 7 bases and J 0 bases, leaving 13 bases between the germline ends. This CDR3 has 15 residues. Here the CDR3 DNA reads TGTGCCAGCACTTCAAGGGAGAGCTCCTACAATGAGCAGTTCTTC. Residues: CASTSRESSYNEQFF.

V and J are TRBV28 and TRBJ2-5; TRBD2 is a possible D gene (5 bases). The CDR3 runs 14 residues. Germline V CDR1 and CDR2: MDHEN, SYDVKM. The V end lost 6 bases, the J end lost 5 bases, and 16 bases lay between the germline ends. The CDR3 sequence: CASSTSGVGETQYF. In DNA form, the CDR3 reads TGTGCCAGCAGCACAAGCGGAGTTGGGGAGACCCAGTACTTC.

The chain combines TRBV7-3 with TRBJ2-2; D remains unclear. The CDR3 covers 13 residues. Trimming stripped 5 bases from V and 7 bases from J, with 11 bases between. Germline-derived CDR1 and CDR2 are SGHTA and FQGTGA. The CDR3 nucleotides read TGTGCCAGCAGCCCCGCCTTCGGCGGGGAGCTGTTTTTT. Translation: CASSPAFGGELFF. Drawing the rest from reference TRBV7-3 and TRBJ2-2, the complete variable domain is GAGVSQTPSNKVTEKGKYVELRCDPISGHTALYWYRQSLGQGPEFLIYFQGTGAADDSGLPNDRFFAVRPEGSVSTLKIQRTERGDSAVYLCASSPAFGGELFFGEGSRLTVL.

The J gene is TRBJ2-5, the V gene TRBV5-4, with 13 bases aligning to TRBD2. CDR1 and CDR2 (germline): SGHNT, YYREEE (reference sequence). With 3 bases clipped from V and 4 bases from J, the junction kept 3 bases outside the gene matches. There are 15 residues in the CDR3. The CDR3 bases are TGTGCCAGCAGCTGGACTAGCGGGAGTAGAGAGACCCAGTACTTC. Protein sequence: CASSWTSGSRETQYF. The full variable domain, with the rest looked up from reference TRBV5-4 and TRBJ2-5, is ETGVTQSPTHLIKTRGQQVTLRCSSQSGHNTVSWYQQALGQGPQFIFQYYREEENGRGNFPPRFSGLQFPNYSSELNVNALELDDSALYLCASSWTSGSRETQYFGPGTRLLVL.

The rearrangement joins TRBV27 to TRBJ2-7, with D unclear. CDR1 and CDR2 from the germline V gene are MNHEY and SMNVEV (reference sequence). Trimming removed 8 bases at V and 0 bases at J, with 14 bases between. This CDR3 contains 14 residues. The CDR3 loop is CASSRYRTSYEQYF. In DNA form, the CDR3 reads TGTGCCAGCTCGAGGTATAGAACCTCCTACGAGCAGTACTTC.

The gene calls are TRBV4-1 and TRBJ2-3; 13 nucleotides align to TRBD2. From germline, CDR1 is MGHRA and CDR2 YSYEKL. Germline trimming cut 4 bases from V and 10 bases from J; bases unmatched to any gene: 11. The length of the CDR3 is 16 residues. In nucleotides, the CDR3 is TGCGCCAGCAGCCCAGAACTAGCGGGAGGGCCGGGAGCGCAGTATTTT. Amino acid sequence: CASSPELAGGPGAQYF.

V gene TRBV30 combines with J gene TRBJ1-2; D not resolved. CDR1 and CDR2 from the germline V gene are GTSNPN and SVGIG (reference sequence). This CDR3 has 13 residues. V was clipped by 4 bases and J by 6 bases, with 15 bases between them. CDR3 sequence reads: CAWIPGPRNGYTF. The CDR3 coding sequence is TGTGCCTGGATTCCGGGTCCTCGGAATGGCTACACCTTC.

This chain joins TRBV18 and TRBJ2-1, with D tentatively TRBD1 (5 bases). The germline V gene encodes CDR1 KGHSH and CDR2 LQKENI. V lost 2 bases, J lost 5 bases, and 10 bases lay in between. The CDR3 is 14 amino acids. CDR3 sequence (DNA): TGTGCCAGCTCACCATTCAGGGATGACAATGAGCAGTTCTTC. It is translated as CASSPFRDDNEQFF. The variable domain in full, completed from reference TRBV18 and TRBJ2-1, reads NAGVMQNPRHLVRRRGQEARLRCSPMKGHSHVYWYRQLPEEGLKFMVYLQKENIIDESGMPKERFSAEFPKEGPSILRIQQVVRGDSAAYFCASSPFRDDNEQFFGPGTRLTVL.

The V and J genes are TRBV5-6 and TRBJ2-5; 10 bases are shared with TRBD1. After removal of 4 bases from V and 2 bases from J, the junction contained 5 bases not matched to a gene. Germline V gives CDR1 SGHDT, CDR2 YYEEEE. This CDR3 is built from 15 residues. In nucleotides, the CDR3 is TGTGCCAGCAGCCCAGACAGGGGGCTTCAAGAGACCCAGTACTTC. Protein sequence: CASSPDRGLQETQYF. The full variable domain, rest sourced from reference TRBV5-6 and TRBJ2-5, is DAGVTQSPTHLIKTRGQQVTLRCSPKSGHDTVSWYQQALGQGPQFIFQYYEEEERQRGNFPDRFSGHQFPNYSSELNVNALLLGDSALYLCASSPDRGLQETQYFGPGTRLLVL.

The sample holds one count of this clone. The chain has TRBV30 and TRBJ1-1; possibly TRBD1 for D (6 bases). The germline V and J ends were trimmed by 5 bases and 0 bases, with 16 bases remaining between them. CDR1 is GTSNPN and CDR2 is SVGIG in the germline V gene (reference sequence). The CDR3 spans 15 residues. The CDR3 DNA reads TGTGCCTGGGGTCAGAAGACAGGATTGAACACTGAAGCTTTCTTT. Its protein product is CAWGQKTGLNTEAFF.

CDR3 in amino acids: CASKGQGDTGELFF. The CDR3 nucleotides are TGTGCCAGTAAAGGACAGGGCGACACCGGGGAGCTGTTTTTT. This chain joins TRBV19 and TRBJ2-2, with TRBD1 matching 8 bases. The CDR3 is 14 amino acids. Germline CDR1 and CDR2: LNHDA and SQIVND (reference sequence). Germline trimming cut 7 bases from V and 3 bases from J; bases unmatched to any gene: 4.

To note about this clone: Its ends do not fully match the called genes, so a read error is possible. The chain has TRBV30 and TRBJ1-1; D gene uncertain. This CDR3 comprises 16 residues. Germline V gene data show CDR1 as GTSNPN and CDR2 as SVGIG (reference sequence). The CDR3 DNA reads TGTGCCTGGAGTGTACGGGGTGGGTTGCCGAACACTGGAGCTTTCTTT. Protein sequence: CAWSVRGGLPNTGAFF.

This chain connects TRBV4-1 to TRBJ2-2; 11 bases line up with TRBD2. This CDR3 is built from 17 residues. The ends lost 0 bases at V and 7 bases at J; junction bases unmatched: 7. Per germline, CDR1 MGHRA and CDR2 YSYEKL. The CDR3 sequence is CASSQEELAGVSGELFF. In DNA, the CDR3 is TGCGCCAGCAGCCAAGAGGAACTAGCGGGAGTAAGCGGGGAGCTGTTTTTT.